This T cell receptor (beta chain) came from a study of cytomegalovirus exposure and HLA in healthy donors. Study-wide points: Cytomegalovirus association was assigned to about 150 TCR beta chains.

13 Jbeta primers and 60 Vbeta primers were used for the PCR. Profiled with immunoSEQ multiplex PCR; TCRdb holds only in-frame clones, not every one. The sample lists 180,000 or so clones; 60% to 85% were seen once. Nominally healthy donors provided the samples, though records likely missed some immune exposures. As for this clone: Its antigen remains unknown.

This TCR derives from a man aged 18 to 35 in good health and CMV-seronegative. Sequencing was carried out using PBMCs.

This chain's CDR3 is CASSRTGDTGELFF. CDR3 sequence (DNA): TGTGCCAGCAGCCGGACAGGAGACACCGGGGAGCTGTTTTTT. V and J are TRBV7-9 and TRBJ2-2; TRBD1 matches at 7 bases. The CDR3 spans 14 residues. The V gene end was trimmed by 5 bases and the J gene end by 3 bases; junction bases not matched to a gene: 3. The germline V gene encodes CDR1 SEHNR and CDR2 FQNEAQ (reference sequence).